Presented here are 20 T cell receptor beta chains from one specimen sequenced in a study of response to subunit inactivated influenza vaccine. Each CDR3 protein gets one entry after TCRdb re-called the RT-PCR reads with MiXCR. Of about 570,000 distinct CDR3 sequences listed, about 12% are singletons. This specimen consisted of PBMCs from blood, obtained on the day of vaccination. The source of these receptors is a man between 45 and 60 years old who received an inactivated influenza vaccine.

This clonotype has more than one count but fewer than ten. The CDR3 nucleotides are TGTGCCAGCAGTTTATACGGCGGAAGCACAGATACGCAGTATTTT. Amino acid sequence: CASSLYGGSTDTQYF. The chain recombines TRBV27 with TRBJ2-3; D call uncertain. Per the germline V gene, CDR1 is MNHEY and CDR2 is SMNVEV (reference sequence). The CDR3 is 15 amino acids. V lost 1 base and J 0 bases, leaving 8 bases between the germline ends.

The rearrangement joins TRBV12-3 or TRBV12-4 to TRBJ1-2, with 7 bases matching TRBD1. The CDR3 consists of 12 residues. V dropped 6 bases and J dropped 14; count of bases not matched to a gene: 12. DNA for the CDR3: TGTGCCAGCAGCCGGGACAGCATATCCGTTACCTTC. Its protein is CASSRDSISVTF.

A few counts support this clonotype. The J gene is TRBJ2-1, the V gene TRBV7-9; 8 bases are shared with TRBD2. The germline gives CDR1 SEHNR, CDR2 FQNEAQ (reference sequence). The CDR3 runs 16 residues. J was trimmed by 8 bases and V by 2 bases; bases with no gene match: 11. The CDR3 loop is CASSLRGDSGADEQFF. The CDR3 nucleotides read TGTGCCAGCAGCTTAAGGGGCGATAGCGGGGCCGATGAGCAGTTCTTC.

Only one count was recorded for this clonotype. The chain has TRBV4-2 and TRBJ2-5; D unclear. Germline V CDR1 and CDR2: LGHNA, YNFKEQ. The V gene lost 0 bases and the J gene lost 5 bases, with 7 bases spanning the gap. The length of the CDR3 is 13 residues. The DNA of the CDR3 is TGTGCCAGCAGCCAAGATGGGCCGGAGACCCAGTACTTC. Its protein product is CASSQDGPETQYF.

The J gene is TRBJ1-5, the V gene TRBV28, with TRBD1 matching over 8 bases. Trimming cost V 5 bases and J 5 bases; bases outside gene matches: 11. The CDR3 is 16 residues long. Germline V gene lookup returns CDR1 MDHEN and CDR2 SYDVKM. CDR3 sequence (DNA): TGTGCCAGCAGTCCCCCCCAGGGGGCTCGCGATCAGCCCCAGCATTTT. Amino acids: CASSPPQGARDQPQHF.

This clonotype has only one observation. A much more abundant neighbour one base away suggests this may be a read error. This sequence joins TRBV7-2 and TRBJ2-1; 7 bases match TRBD2. After removal of 7 bases from V and 6 bases from J, the junction contained 12 bases not matched to a gene. The CDR3 is 15 amino acids. Germline V gives CDR1 SGHTA, CDR2 FQGNSA. The CDR3 region is CASTPGGGYCNEQFF. The CDR3 coding sequence is TGTGCCAGCACCCCTGGGGGGGGATACTGCAATGAGCAGTTCTTC. The full variable domain, its missing parts supplied by reference TRBV7-2 and TRBJ2-1, is GAGVSQSPSNKVTEKGKDVELRCDPISGHTALYWYRQSLGQGLEFLIYFQGNSAPDKSGLPSDRFSAERTGGSVSTLTIQRTQQEDSAVYLCASTPGGGYCNEQFFGPGTRLTVL.

The rearrangement links TRBV7-6 to TRBJ2-3; TRBD2 is a possible D gene (6 bases). The V end was cut by 5 bases, the J end by 2 bases, with 14 bases between. Germline CDR1 is SGHVS and CDR2 is FNYEAQ. The CDR3 has 15 residues. CDR3 DNA: TGTGCCAGCAGCCCGGGACTTGCGAACACAGATACGCAGTATTTT. Translated: CASSPGLANTDTQYF.

This clonotype was recorded a few times. This chain joins TRBV20-1 and TRBJ2-7; D gene unclear. The CDR3 length is 11 residues. Trimming took off 6 bases at V and 6 bases at J, with 12 bases between the two ends. From germline, CDR1 is DFQATT and CDR2 SNEGSKA (reference sequence). The CDR3: CSALEKREQYF. As DNA, the CDR3 is TGCAGTGCCCTAGAGAAGCGCGAGCAGTACTTC.

In this sample, this clonotype turned up a few times. The V gene is TRBV7-2, the J gene TRBJ2-2; D possibly corresponds to TRBD2 (5 bases). CDR1 and CDR2 from the germline V gene are SGHTA and FQGNSA. The CDR3 spans 15 residues. V lost 1 base to trimming and J lost 4 bases, with 10 bases between them. CDR3 DNA: TGTGCCAGCAGCTTAGGGACCGCGGGCACCGGGGAGCTGTTTTTT. Encoded protein: CASSLGTAGTGELFF.

This clonotype was seen a handful of times. The chain carries TRBV6-2 or TRBV6-3 and TRBJ2-2; TRBD2 agrees at 15 bases. This CDR3 has 20 residues. The germline CDR1 and CDR2 sequences are MNHEY and SVGEGT. V gave up 5 bases and J gave up 0 bases; unmatched junction bases: 10. CDR3 sequence (DNA): TGTGCCAGCAGTCGTCCAATGGGACTAGCGGGAGGAACGAACACCGGGGAGCTGTTTTTT. It encodes CASSRPMGLAGGTNTGELFF.

The chain recombines TRBV13 with TRBJ2-1, with TRBD1 as a possible D gene (7 bases). The germline V gene has CDR1 PRHDT and CDR2 FYEKMQ (reference sequence). This CDR3 spans 14 amino acids. V was trimmed by 11 bases and J by 0 bases, leaving 14 bases between them. The DNA of the CDR3 is TGTGCCGCAGGGGGGAAAAGCTCCTACAATGAGCAGTTCTTC. It translates to CAAGGKSSYNEQFF.

This clonotype was counted ten times or more. The rearrangement uses TRBV12-3 or TRBV12-4 and TRBJ1-5, with TRBD1 matching 7 bases. Germline trimming cut 6 bases from V and 8 bases from J; bases unmatched to any gene: 7. The CDR3 is 13 residues long. DNA for the CDR3: TGTGCCAGCAGAGCCGACAGGGCAGAGCCCCAGCATTTT. It encodes CASRADRAEPQHF.

There are a few counts of this clonotype. This chain uses TRBV7-9 with TRBJ2-4; 7 nucleotides match TRBD2. CDR1 is SEHNR and CDR2 is FQNEAQ in the germline V gene (reference sequence). The CDR3 has 15 residues. The J segment lost 1 base and the V segment lost 0 bases, leaving 0 bases of the junction unmatched. Here the CDR3 DNA reads TGTGCCAGCAGCTTAGCGGGAGGGGCCAAAAACATTCAGTACTTC. Residues: CASSLAGGAKNIQYF.

The genes are TRBV7-2 and TRBJ1-4; 7 nucleotides agree with TRBD1. The CDR3 sequence is 14 residues long. V shed 4 bases, J shed 4 bases, and the junction held 3 bases outside the gene matches. CDR1 SGHTA and CDR2 FQGNSA come from the germline V gene. This CDR3 is CASSWGQHNEKLFF. The CDR3 coding sequence is TGTGCCAGCAGCTGGGGACAGCATAATGAAAAACTGTTTTTT.

This clonotype was detected a few times. The chain has TRBV20-1 and TRBJ2-7; perhaps TRBD1 as D (5 bases). This CDR3 contains 14 residues. V lost 0 bases, J lost 2 bases, and 11 bases lay in between. Per the germline V gene, CDR1 is DFQATT and CDR2 is SNEGSKA (reference sequence). The CDR3 loop reads CSARDPAGTYEQYF. CDR3 in DNA: TGCAGTGCTAGAGATCCGGCAGGGACCTACGAGCAGTACTTC.

Note on this clonotype: This clone may be a read error of a much larger clone one base away. The rearrangement uses TRBV5-1 and TRBJ2-1, with D possibly TRBD1 on 6 matching bases. Germline CDR1 SGHRS, CDR2 YFSETQ. The CDR3 runs to 13 residues. V lost 4 bases, J lost 9 bases, and 14 bases lay in between. CDR3 in amino acids: CASSGATGFEQFF. In DNA form, the CDR3 reads TGCGCCAGCAGCGGCGCGACAGGTTTTGAGCAGTTCTTC.

This clonotype was detected ten times or more. The J gene is TRBJ2-7, the V gene TRBV29-1; 12 nucleotides match TRBD2. The CDR3 has 13 amino acids. The V gene's germline CDR1 is SQVTM and CDR2 ANQGSEA. The J segment lost 6 bases and the V segment lost 6 bases, leaving 6 bases of the junction unmatched. Written as DNA, the CDR3 is TGCAGCGTGGAACCTAGCGGGGGGGCCGAGCAGTACTTC. It specifies CSVEPSGGAEQYF.

This clonotype was counted a few times. The chain has TRBV5-6 and TRBJ2-3, with 10 bases that match TRBD2. Trimming removed 3 bases from V and 13 bases from J; junction bases left unmatched: 8. CDR1 is SGHDT and CDR2 is YYEEEE in the germline V gene. CDR3 size: 13 residues. The CDR3 DNA reads TGTGCCAGCAGCTCCCGGGCTAGCGGGAGAAAGTATTTT. It yields the protein CASSSRASGRKYF. The variable domain in full, with the rest retrieved from reference TRBV5-6 and TRBJ2-3, is DAGVTQSPTHLIKTRGQQVTLRCSPKSGHDTVSWYQQALGQGPQFIFQYYEEEERQRGNFPDRFSGHQFPNYSSELNVNALLLGDSALYLCASSSRASGRKYFGPGTRLTVL.

In its sample, this clonotype was seen a few times. V is TRBV28 and J is TRBJ2-1, with a tentative D call TRBD1 (6 bases). Trimming pared 6 bases from V and 4 bases from J, leaving 10 bases between. Germline V CDR1 and CDR2: MDHEN, SYDVKM. CDR3 size: 13 residues. CDR3 sequence: CASRDRSYNEQFF. The CDR3 nucleotides read TGTGCCAGCAGGGACAGATCGTACAATGAGCAGTTCTTC.

CDR3 nucleotide sequence: TGTGCCAGCAGCGTTCTAGTTAGGGAGACCCAGTACTTC. Its translation is CASSVLVRETQYF. The chain uses TRBV7-2 and TRBJ2-5; D gene unclear. The V end was cut by 5 bases, the J end by 5 bases, with 12 bases between. The CDR3 is 13 residues long. Germline CDR1 and CDR2: SGHTA and FQGNSA.